This T cell receptor (beta chain) is from a study of tumor-infiltrating lymphocytes in localized non-small cell lung cancer. Whole-study results and caveats: T-cell fraction did not differ between immunotypes IM1 and IM2.

Measured with immunoSEQ multiplex PCR; TCRdb has only the in-frame clones, and not every one. This table has 13,000 to 15,000 clones, about four fifths appearing once. As to this clone: Antigen unknown.

V lost 4 bases, J lost 4 bases, and 11 bases stayed unmatched. This CDR3 is 15 amino acids long. In germline, CDR1 is SQVTM, CDR2 ANQGSEA. The sample comprised lung tumor tissue. The clonotype comes from a human donor with non-small cell lung cancer. The chain is built from TRBV29-1 and TRBJ2-5, with TRBD1 matching over 8 bases. Written as DNA, the CDR3 is TGCAGCGTTGGGGGAAGGTCAGGGGGCGGAGAGACCCAGTACTTC. This codes for CSVGGRSGGGETQYF.